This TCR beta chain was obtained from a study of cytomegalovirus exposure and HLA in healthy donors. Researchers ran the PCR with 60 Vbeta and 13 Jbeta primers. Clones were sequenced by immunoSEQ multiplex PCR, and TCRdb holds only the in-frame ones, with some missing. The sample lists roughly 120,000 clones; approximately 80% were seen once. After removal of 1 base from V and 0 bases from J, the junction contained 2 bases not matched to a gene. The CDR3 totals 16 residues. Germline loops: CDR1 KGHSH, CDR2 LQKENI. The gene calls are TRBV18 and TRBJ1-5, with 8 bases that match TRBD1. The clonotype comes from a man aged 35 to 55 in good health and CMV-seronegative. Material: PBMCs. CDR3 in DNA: TGTGCCAGCTCACCACTCGGACAGGGTAGCAATCAGCCCCAGCATTTT. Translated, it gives CASSPLGQGSNQPQHF.